This T cell receptor (beta chain) derives from a study of blood T cells in healthy people across ages. Note on this clonotype: As yet, its antigen is unknown.

CDR1 SGHTA and CDR2 FQGTGA come from the germline V gene. The CDR3 consists of 16 residues. Losses at the gene ends were 3 bases for V and 8 bases for J; bases not matched to a gene: 11. Isolation of PBMCs gave at least 7 million cells per sample. Total RNA, at least 6 micrograms per sample, was extracted from PBMCs. It was with a sample-barcoded 5' primer and a J-beta primer mix that a second PCR of roughly 7 to 12 cycles was run. TCRdb fed the 5' RACE reads into MiXCR, producing one record per CDR3 protein. The table has about 1.8 million distinct CDR3 sequences, about 50% seen once. Regarding the study as a whole: It was held that the diversity estimates obtained from one million T cells were underestimates.

This clonotype was sampled from a woman between 35 and 50 years old in good health. The chain has TRBV7-3 and TRBJ2-1; 9 nucleotides line up with TRBD2. Sequencing was carried out using blood. Here the CDR3 reads CASSFSGGLGLDEQFF. The CDR3 coding sequence is TGTGCCAGCAGCTTTAGCGGGGGTCTTGGTCTCGATGAGCAGTTCTTC.